The 9 T cell receptor beta chains below come from one sample, sequenced in a study of CXCR3-negative and CXCR3-positive naive CD8 T cells (dated by TCRdb to the late 2010s). Sequencer: NextSeq 550. The Human TCR Profiling Kit (MiLaboratory) was used to prepare UMI-labeled 5' RACE TRB cDNA libraries. The reads went through TCRdb reprocessing, and each CDR3 protein sequence gets one entry with no DNA. The sample's table covers under 75,000 distinct CDR3 sequences. The ten top clones hold approximately 4.5% of the sample. Sequenced sample: naive CXCR3- CD8+ T cells from blood. The cell subset or site label for this specimen denotes: CD45RO-CCR7+CD27+CD95- naive CD8+ T cells lacking CXCR3 (TNR3-). The receptors originated from a human donor in good health. Some clones in this sample may be carry-over from other donors' samples.

V gene TRBV29-1 combines with J gene TRBJ2-3; TCRdb gives TRBD2 as the D gene, but with no DNA this cannot be confirmed. The germline gives CDR1 SQVTM, CDR2 ANQGSEA. The CDR3 is made up of 16 amino acids. CDR3 sequence reads: CSVALTSGGPTDTQYF.

The chain employs TRBV6-5 and TRBJ2-1. This CDR3 has 12 residues. Germline-derived CDR1 and CDR2 are MNHEY and SVGAGI. The CDR3 loop reads CASSYSSNEQFF.

CDR3 in amino acids: CSAGPGFLGYEQYF. The V and J genes are TRBV20-1 and TRBJ2-7; with no DNA, the TCRdb D assignment of TRBD1 cannot be verified. Germline V gives CDR1 DFQATT, CDR2 SNEGSKA (reference sequence). There are 14 residues in the CDR3.

This chain joins TRBV6-5 and TRBJ2-7; TCRdb's D call of TRBD1 is untestable without DNA. Per germline, CDR1 MNHEY and CDR2 SVGAGI. There are 14 residues in the CDR3. The CDR3 here is CASSMTGDSHEQYF.

The J gene is TRBJ1-4, the V gene TRBV29-1; the TRBD1 assignment by TCRdb is unverifiable without DNA. Germline CDR1 is SQVTM and CDR2 is ANQGSEA. The CDR3 covers 15 residues. CDR3 sequence reads: CSVEDPLSVNEKLFF.

The chain uses TRBV6-7 and TRBJ2-4; TCRdb indicates TRBD1, and absent DNA this call remains unverified. TRBV6-7 belongs to the ORF category, with a function that is uncertain. The CDR3 has 16 amino acids. The CDR3 sequence: CASIRRQGTFKNIQYF.

The chain recombines TRBV29-1 with TRBJ2-3. Germline V gene data show CDR1 as SQVTM and CDR2 as ANQGSEA. This CDR3 is 11 amino acids long. The CDR3 loop is CSVPRTDTQYF.

This chain links TRBV12-5 with TRBJ2-1. The germline V gene encodes CDR1 LGHNT and CDR2 FRNRAP. This CDR3 has 14 amino acids. The CDR3 loop is CASGLLGGYNEQFF.

V is TRBV12-3 or TRBV12-4 and J is TRBJ2-1; TCRdb names TRBD2, which stays unverified in the absence of DNA. This CDR3 is built from 16 residues. CDR3 loop: CASSFLLAGVGDEQFF.